The sequence of this T cell receptor beta chain was determined in a study of technical replicates of blood from a few donors (dated by TCRdb to about 2017). Library preparation was by the immunoSEQ multiplex PCR assay. TCRdb's version of the immuneACCESS table is confined to in-frame rearrangements and falls short of the full clone set. An unresolved V gene accounts for under half of the shortfall where checked; the remainder is of unknown origin. For this sample there are some 89,000 clones; just under 95% appear just once. The top ten clones comprise over 0.25% of the sample. Notes on this clone: What antigen it recognizes has not been identified. No per-base quality is available; no much larger clone lies one base away.

The CDR3, cysteine through phenylalanine, is 14 amino acids long. Only the CDR3 DNA is retained, 42 bases long and in frame from the first base. Trimming takes 6 bases off V and 3 bases off J; junction bases not matched to a gene: 5. The germline V gene provides CDR1 MNHGY and CDR2 SVAAGI. Sequenced sample: T cells isolated from PBMCs. The TCR sequence derives from a human donor in good health. The rearrangement joined TRBV6-9 to TRBJ1-5; TRBD1 aligns with 7 central bases. CDR3 region: CASSWDRLNQPQHF. The DNA reads as follows: TGTGCCAGCAGCTGGGACAGACTCAATCAGCCCCAGCATTTT.